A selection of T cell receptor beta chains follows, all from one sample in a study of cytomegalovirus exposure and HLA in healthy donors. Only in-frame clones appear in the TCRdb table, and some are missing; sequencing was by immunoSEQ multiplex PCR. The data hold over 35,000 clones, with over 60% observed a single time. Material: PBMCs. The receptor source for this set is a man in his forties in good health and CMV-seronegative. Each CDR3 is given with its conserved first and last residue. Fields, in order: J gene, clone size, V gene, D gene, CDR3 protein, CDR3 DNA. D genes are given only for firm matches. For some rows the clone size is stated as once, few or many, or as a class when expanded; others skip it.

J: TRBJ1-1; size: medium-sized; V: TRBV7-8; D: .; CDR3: CASRMSMNTEAFF; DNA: TGTGCCAGCAGGATGAGCATGAACACTGAAGCTTTCTTT
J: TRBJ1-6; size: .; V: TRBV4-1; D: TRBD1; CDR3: CASSWGQGKRSPLHF; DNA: TGCGCCAGCAGCTGGGGACAGGGGAAGCGTTCACCCCTCCACTTT
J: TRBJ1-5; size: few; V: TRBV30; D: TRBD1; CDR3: CAWGQGEQPQHF; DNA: TGTGCCTGGGGACAGGGCGAGCAGCCCCAGCATTTT
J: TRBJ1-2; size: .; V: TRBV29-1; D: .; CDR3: CSVEAGNYGYTF; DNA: TGCAGCGTTGAGGCAGGAAACTATGGCTACACCTTC
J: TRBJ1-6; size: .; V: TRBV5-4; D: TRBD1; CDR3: CASSRTGENSPLHF; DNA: TGTGCCAGCAGCAGGACAGGGGAGAATTCACCCCTCCACTTT
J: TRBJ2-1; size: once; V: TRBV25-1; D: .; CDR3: CASSEEGELGGSYNEQFF; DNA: TGTGCCAGCAGTGAAGAGGGGGAATTGGGGGGGAGCTACAATGAGCAGTTCTTC
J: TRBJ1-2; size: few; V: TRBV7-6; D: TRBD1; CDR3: CASSLGQGAGGYTF; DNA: TGTGCCAGCAGCTTGGGACAGGGGGCTGGTGGCTACACCTTC
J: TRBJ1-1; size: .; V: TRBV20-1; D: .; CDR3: CSASSNTEAFF; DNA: TGCAGTGCCTCCTCGAACACTGAAGCTTTCTTT
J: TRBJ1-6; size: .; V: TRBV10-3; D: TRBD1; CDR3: CAISDREKSPLHF; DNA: TGTGCCATCAGCGACAGGGAGAAATCACCCCTCCACTTT
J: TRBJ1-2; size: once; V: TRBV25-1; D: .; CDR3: CASSEFGEYGYTF; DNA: TGTGCCAGCAGTGAATTCGGGGAATATGGCTACACCTTC
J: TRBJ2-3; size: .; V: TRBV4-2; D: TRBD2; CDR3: CASSQVGGGTADTQYF; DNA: TGTGCCAGCAGCCAAGTTGGGGGGGGAACTGCAGATACGCAGTATTTT
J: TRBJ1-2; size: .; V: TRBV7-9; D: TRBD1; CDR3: CASSRGQNNYGYTF; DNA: TGTGCCAGCAGCCGGGGACAGAACAACTATGGCTACACCTTC
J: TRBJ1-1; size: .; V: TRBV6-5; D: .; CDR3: CASSYSRSNTEAFF; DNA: TGTGCCAGCAGTTACTCGAGGAGTAACACTGAAGCTTTCTTT
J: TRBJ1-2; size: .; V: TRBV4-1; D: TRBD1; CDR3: CASSQLIGTGFDPNYGYTF; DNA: TGCGCCAGCAGCCAATTGATCGGGACAGGGTTCGATCCTAACTATGGCTACACCTTC
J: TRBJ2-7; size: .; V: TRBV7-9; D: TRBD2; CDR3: CASSLGLAGPEQYF; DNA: TGTGCCAGCAGCTTAGGGCTAGCGGGACCCGAGCAGTACTTC
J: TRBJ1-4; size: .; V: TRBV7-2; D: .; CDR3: CASSLAVGQPNEKLFF; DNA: TGTGCCAGCAGCTTAGCGGTCGGACAGCCTAATGAAAAACTGTTTTTT
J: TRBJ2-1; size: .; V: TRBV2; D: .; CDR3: CASSPPQGPAVF; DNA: TGTGCCAGCAGCCCACCCCAGGGGCCTGCGGTCTTC
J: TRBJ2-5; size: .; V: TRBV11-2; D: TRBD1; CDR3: CASSSQGGPTAQYF; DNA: TGTGCCAGCAGCTCACAGGGGGGCCCCACTGCCCAGTACTTC
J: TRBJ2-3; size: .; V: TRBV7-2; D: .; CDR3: CASSLVSQGTDTQYF; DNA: TGTGCCAGCAGCTTAGTGTCCCAGGGAACAGATACGCAGTATTTT
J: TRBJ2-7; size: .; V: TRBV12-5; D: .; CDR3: CASGLVLGRASSYEQYF; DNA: TGTGCTAGTGGTTTGGTACTGGGCAGGGCCTCATCCTACGAGCAGTACTTC
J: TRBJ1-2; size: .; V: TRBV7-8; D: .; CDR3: CASSSRTGSYGYTF; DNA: TGTGCCAGCAGCTCTCGTACAGGGAGCTATGGCTACACCTTC
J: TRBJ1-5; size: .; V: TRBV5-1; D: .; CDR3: CASSLSGDQPQHF; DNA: TGCGCCAGCAGCTTATCGGGAGATCAGCCCCAGCATTTT
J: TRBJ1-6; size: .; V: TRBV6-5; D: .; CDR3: CASSYASGGLRTLHF; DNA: TGTGCCAGCAGTTACGCTTCGGGGGGGCTAAGGACCCTCCACTTT
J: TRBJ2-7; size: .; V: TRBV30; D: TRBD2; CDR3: CAWSSGLAGGVEQYF; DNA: TGTGCCTGGAGCTCCGGACTAGCGGGGGGCGTGGAGCAGTACTTC
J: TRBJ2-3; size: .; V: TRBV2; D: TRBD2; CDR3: CASSRGGTDTQYF; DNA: TGTGCCAGCTCGCGGGGGGGCACAGATACGCAGTATTTT
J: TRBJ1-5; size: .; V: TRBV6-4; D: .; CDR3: CASSECRSLNQPQHF; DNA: TGTGCCAGCAGTGAATGTCGGTCCTTAAATCAGCCCCAGCATTTT
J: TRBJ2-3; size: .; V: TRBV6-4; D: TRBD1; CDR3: CASSDRTGDSTDTQYF; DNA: TGTGCCAGCAGTGACCGGACAGGGGACAGTACAGATACGCAGTATTTT
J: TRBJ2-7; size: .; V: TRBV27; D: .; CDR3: CASSSLDRSYEQYF; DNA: TGTGCCAGCAGCTCTCTTGACAGGTCCTACGAGCAGTACTTC
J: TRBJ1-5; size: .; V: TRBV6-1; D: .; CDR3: CASSENGQTNQPQHF; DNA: TGTGCCAGCAGTGAAAATGGGCAGACAAATCAGCCCCAGCATTTT
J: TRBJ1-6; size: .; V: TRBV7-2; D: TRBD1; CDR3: CASRPGQNNSPLHF; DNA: TGTGCCAGCAGACCGGGACAGAACAATTCACCCCTCCACTTT
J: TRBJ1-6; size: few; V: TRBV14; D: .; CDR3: CASSQDLGGTGRSPLHF; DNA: TGTGCCAGCAGCCAGGACCTAGGAGGGACGGGAAGATCACCCCTCCACTTT
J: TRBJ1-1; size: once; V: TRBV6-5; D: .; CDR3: CASSIERVNTEAFF; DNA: TGTGCCAGCTCGATAGAACGAGTGAACACTGAAGCTTTCTTT
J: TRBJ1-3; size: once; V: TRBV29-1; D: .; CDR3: CSVEIAGLGNTIYF; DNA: TGCAGCGTTGAAATAGCCGGCCTCGGGAACACCATATATTTT
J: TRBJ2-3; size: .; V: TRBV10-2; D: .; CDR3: CASSDLQGSTDTQYF; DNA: TGCGCCAGCAGTGATCTACAGGGTAGCACAGATACGCAGTATTTT
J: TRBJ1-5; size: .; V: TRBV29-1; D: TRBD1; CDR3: CSYGTGINQPQHF; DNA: TGCAGCTACGGGACAGGGATCAATCAGCCCCAGCATTTT
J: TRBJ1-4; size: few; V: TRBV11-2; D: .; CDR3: CASSPTTGTSPLNEKLFF; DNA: TGTGCCAGCAGCCCGACTACAGGGACCTCTCCGCTTAATGAAAAACTGTTTTTT
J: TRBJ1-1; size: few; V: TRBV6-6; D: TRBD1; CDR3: CASRPTGGQVTEAFF; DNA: TGTGCCAGCAGACCCACAGGGGGCCAGGTCACTGAAGCTTTCTTT
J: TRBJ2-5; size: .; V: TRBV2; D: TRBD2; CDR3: CASTWTSGGTEETQYF; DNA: TGTGCCAGCACCTGGACTAGCGGGGGTACTGAAGAGACCCAGTACTTC
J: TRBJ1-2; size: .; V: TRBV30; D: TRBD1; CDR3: CAWSEGTDTNYGYTF; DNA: TGTGCCTGGAGCGAAGGGACAGACACTAACTATGGCTACACCTTC
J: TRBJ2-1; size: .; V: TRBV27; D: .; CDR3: CASSLGSYNEQFF; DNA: TGTGCCAGCAGTTTAGGCTCGTACAATGAGCAGTTCTTC
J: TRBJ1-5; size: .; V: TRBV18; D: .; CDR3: CASSLFRQDSNQPQHF; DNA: TGTGCCAGCTCACTATTCAGACAGGATAGCAATCAGCCCCAGCATTTT
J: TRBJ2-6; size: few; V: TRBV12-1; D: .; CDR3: CASSSYRVGSGANVLTF; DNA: .
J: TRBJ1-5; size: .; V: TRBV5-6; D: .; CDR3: CASSVDGDQPQHF; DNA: TGTGCCAGCAGCGTGGACGGTGATCAGCCCCAGCATTTT
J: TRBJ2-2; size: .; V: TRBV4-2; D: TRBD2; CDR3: CASSQASGLAVGELFF; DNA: TGTGCCAGCAGCCAAGCATCGGGACTAGCGGTCGGGGAGCTGTTTTTT
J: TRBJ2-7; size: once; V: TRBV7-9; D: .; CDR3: CASSLDMFKQYF; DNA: TGTGCCAGCAGCTTAGACATGTTCAAGCAGTACTTC
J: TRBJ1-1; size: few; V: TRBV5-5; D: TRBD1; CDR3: CASLGQGFGTEAFF; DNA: TGTGCCAGCTTGGGACAGGGCTTCGGCACTGAAGCTTTCTTT
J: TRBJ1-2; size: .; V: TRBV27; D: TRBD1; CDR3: CASSRDRDNYGYTF; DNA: TGTGCCAGCAGTCGGGACAGGGATAACTATGGCTACACCTTC
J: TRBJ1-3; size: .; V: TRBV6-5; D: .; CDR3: CASSYSAGGNTIYF; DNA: TGTGCCAGCAGTTACTCGGCAGGGGGAAACACCATATATTTT
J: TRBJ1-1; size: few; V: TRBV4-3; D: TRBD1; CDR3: CASSHRLAFRDRVNTEAFF; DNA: TGCGCCAGCAGCCATCGCCTTGCCTTCCGGGACAGGGTGAACACTGAAGCTTTCTTT
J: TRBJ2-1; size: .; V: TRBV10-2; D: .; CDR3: CASTGGGPYNEQFF; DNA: TGCGCCAGCACGGGTGGGGGCCCCTACAATGAGCAGTTCTTC
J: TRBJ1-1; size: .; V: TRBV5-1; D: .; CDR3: CASSPRTDRTTEAFF; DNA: TGCGCCAGCAGCCCAAGAACCGACAGGACCACTGAAGCTTTCTTT
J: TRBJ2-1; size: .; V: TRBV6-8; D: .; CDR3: CASNSNEQFF; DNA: TGTGCCAGCAACTCAAATGAGCAGTTCTTC
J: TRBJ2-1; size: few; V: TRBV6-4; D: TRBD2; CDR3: CASSDSAGGGFNEQFF; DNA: TGTGCCAGCAGTGACTCTGCGGGGGGAGGATTTAATGAGCAGTTCTTC
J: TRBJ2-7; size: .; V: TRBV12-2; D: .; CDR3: CASRLKGDRDKGFYEQYF; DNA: TGTGCAAGTCGCTTAAAGGGTGACAGGGACAAGGGCTTCTACGAGCAGTACTTC